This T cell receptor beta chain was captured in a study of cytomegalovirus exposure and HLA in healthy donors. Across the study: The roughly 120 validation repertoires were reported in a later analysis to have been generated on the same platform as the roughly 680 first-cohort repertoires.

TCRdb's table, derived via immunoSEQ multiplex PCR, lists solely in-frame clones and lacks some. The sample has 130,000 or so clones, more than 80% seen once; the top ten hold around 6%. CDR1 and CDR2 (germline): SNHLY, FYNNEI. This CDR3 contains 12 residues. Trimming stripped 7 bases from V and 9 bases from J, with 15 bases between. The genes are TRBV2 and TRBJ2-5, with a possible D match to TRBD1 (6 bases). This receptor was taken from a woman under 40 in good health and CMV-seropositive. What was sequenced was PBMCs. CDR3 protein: CASKEDRLAQYF. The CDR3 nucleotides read TGTGCCAGCAAAGAAGACAGGTTGGCCCAGTACTTC.